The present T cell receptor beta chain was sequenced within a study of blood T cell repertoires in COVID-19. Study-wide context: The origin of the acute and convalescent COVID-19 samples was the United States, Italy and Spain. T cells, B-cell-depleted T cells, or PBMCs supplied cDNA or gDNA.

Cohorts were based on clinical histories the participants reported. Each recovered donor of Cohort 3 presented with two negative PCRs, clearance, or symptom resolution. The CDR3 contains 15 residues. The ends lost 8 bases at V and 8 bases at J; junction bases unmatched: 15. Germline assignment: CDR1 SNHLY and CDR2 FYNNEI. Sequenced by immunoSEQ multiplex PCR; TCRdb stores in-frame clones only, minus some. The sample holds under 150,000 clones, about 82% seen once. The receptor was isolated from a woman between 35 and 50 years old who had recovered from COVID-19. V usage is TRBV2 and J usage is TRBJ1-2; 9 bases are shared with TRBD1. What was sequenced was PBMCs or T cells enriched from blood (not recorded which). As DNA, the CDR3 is TGTGCCAGCTGGACACAAGACAGGGGGTCGAAGGGCTACACCTTC. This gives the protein CASWTQDRGSKGYTF.